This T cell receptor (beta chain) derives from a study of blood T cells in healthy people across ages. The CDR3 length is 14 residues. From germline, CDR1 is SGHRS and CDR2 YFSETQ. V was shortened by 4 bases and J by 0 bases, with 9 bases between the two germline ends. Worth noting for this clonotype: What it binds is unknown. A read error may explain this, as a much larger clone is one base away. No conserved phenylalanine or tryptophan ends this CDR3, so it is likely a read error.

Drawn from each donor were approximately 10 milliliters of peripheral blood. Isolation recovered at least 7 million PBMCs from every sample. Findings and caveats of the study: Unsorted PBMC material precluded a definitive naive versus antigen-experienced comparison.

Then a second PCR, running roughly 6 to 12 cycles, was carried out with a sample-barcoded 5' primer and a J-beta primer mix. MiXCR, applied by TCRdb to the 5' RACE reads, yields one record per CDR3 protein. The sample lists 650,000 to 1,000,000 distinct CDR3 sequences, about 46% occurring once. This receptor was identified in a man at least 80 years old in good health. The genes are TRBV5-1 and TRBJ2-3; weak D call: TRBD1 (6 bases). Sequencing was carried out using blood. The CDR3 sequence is CASSGTGSTDTQYS. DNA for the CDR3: TGCGCCAGCAGCGGAACAGGGAGCACAGATACGCAGTATTCT.